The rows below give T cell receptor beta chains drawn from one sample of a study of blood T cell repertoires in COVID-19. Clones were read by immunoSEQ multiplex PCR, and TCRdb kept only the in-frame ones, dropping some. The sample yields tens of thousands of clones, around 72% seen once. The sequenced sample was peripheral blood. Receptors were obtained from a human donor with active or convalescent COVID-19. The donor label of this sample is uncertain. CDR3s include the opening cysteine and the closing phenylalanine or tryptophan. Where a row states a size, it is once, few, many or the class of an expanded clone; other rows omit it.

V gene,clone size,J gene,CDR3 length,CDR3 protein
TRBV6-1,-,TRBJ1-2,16,CASSEARQGLVGGYTF
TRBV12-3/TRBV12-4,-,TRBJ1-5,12,CASSLGGQPQHF
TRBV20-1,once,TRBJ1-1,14,CSASVDSSNTEAFF
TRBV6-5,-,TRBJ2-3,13,CASKSGVGDTQYF
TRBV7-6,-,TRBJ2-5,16,CASSYRPGGPGETQYF
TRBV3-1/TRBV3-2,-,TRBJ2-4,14,CASGPLWAKNIQYF
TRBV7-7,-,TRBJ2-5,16,CASSLVAGWNQETQYF
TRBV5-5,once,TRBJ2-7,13,CASSLSLSYEQYF
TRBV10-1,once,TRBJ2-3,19,CASSELPGLAGEVTDTQYF
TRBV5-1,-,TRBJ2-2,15,CASSLDRTNTGELFF
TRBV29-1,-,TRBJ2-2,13,CSVEARGPGELFF
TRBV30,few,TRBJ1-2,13,CAWSAIANYGYTF
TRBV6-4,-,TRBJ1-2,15,CASSDSGGDFYGYTF
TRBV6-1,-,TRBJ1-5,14,CASSEARINQPQHF
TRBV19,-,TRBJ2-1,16,CASSESGGGFYNEQFF
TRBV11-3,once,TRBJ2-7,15,CASSSQGLAGNEQYF
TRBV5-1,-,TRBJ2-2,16,CASSLEDRGATGELFF
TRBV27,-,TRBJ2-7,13,CASSSWGQTGQYF
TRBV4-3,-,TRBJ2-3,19,CASSQIFRLAGGGTDTQYF
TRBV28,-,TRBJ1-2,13,CASMGPGGRGYTF
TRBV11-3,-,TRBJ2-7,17,CASSLERGGMGSYEQYF
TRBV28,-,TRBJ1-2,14,CASSLTGANYGYTF